This passage covers 24 T cell receptor beta chains from one sample sequenced in a study of shared T cell receptors in the human thymus. Profiled with immunoSEQ multiplex PCR; TCRdb holds only in-frame clones, not every one. The sample lists about 710,000 clones, about 89% occurring once. The sample also formed part of further work on human thymus T cells.

Sample: thymocytes. These receptors all come from a boy under two years old with a congenital heart defect.

This clone occurred a few times. V usage is TRBV11-3 and J usage is TRBJ1-5; tentative D call: TRBD1 (6 bases). The germline CDR1 and CDR2 sequences are SGHNT and YENEEA. V was trimmed by 1 base and J by 1 base, leaving 17 bases between them. This CDR3 contains 18 residues. The CDR3 bases are TGTGCCAGCAGCTTAGGCTTTAAACAGGGTTGGAGCAATCAGCCCCAGCATTTT. Translation: CASSLGFKQGWSNQPQHF.

The chain recombines TRBV4-3 with TRBJ2-3; perhaps TRBD2 as D (6 bases). Trimming left V 1 base short and J 3 bases short, with 20 bases between. The CDR3 length is 18 residues. Germline CDR1 LGHNA, CDR2 YSLEER. For the CDR3, the DNA is TGCGCCAGCAGCCAAGTAACGATAGGAGGGAGAGGGACAGATACGCAGTATTTT. It translates to CASSQVTIGGRGTDTQYF.

The chain recombines TRBV5-6 with TRBJ2-7, with 10 bases that match TRBD2. V shed 0 bases and J 0 bases; nucleotides not matched to a gene: 12. CDR3 length: 19 residues. The germline V gene has CDR1 SGHDT and CDR2 YYEEEE. CDR3 nucleotide sequence: TGTGCCAGCAGCTTGGCCGATGAGCTAGCGGGGGTCGCCTCCTACGAGCAGTACTTC. This gives the protein CASSLADELAGVASYEQYF.

This clone has only a few counts. The chain has TRBV28 and TRBJ1-2, with 9 bases fitting TRBD1. The V segment lost 4 bases and the J segment 8 bases; nucleotides outside the gene matches: 11. CDR1 and CDR2 from the germline V gene are MDHEN and SYDVKM. The CDR3 is 15 residues long. In DNA form, the CDR3 reads TGTGCCAGCAGTTCTTCCGGGACAGGGAGGGGCGGCTACACCTTC. Its protein is CASSSSGTGRGGYTF.

This clone was seen a few times. This chain joins TRBV6-8 and TRBJ1-1, with D unclear. In germline, CDR1 is MNHGY, CDR2 SAAAGT. The CDR3 spans 10 residues. Trimming pared 4 bases from V and 11 bases from J, leaving 8 bases between. DNA for the CDR3: TGTGCCAGCAGTTCGGGGTGGGCTTTCTTT. Its protein product is CASSSGWAFF.

The V call is TRBV9, the J call TRBJ2-1; TRBD1 aligns across 9 bases. The CDR3 sequence is 15 residues long. In germline, CDR1 is SGDLS, CDR2 YYNGEE. V shed 3 bases and J 7 bases; nucleotides not matched to a gene: 8. CDR3 protein: CASSGRDREWNEQFF. CDR3 nucleotides: TGTGCCAGCAGCGGCCGGGACAGGGAGTGGAATGAGCAGTTCTTC.

The CDR3 DNA reads as TGTGCCAGCAGTTATAGAGCCTTTTACGAGCAGTACTTC. This gives the protein CASSYRAFYEQYF. This chain links TRBV27 with TRBJ2-7, with D uncertain. The V gene's germline CDR1 is MNHEY and CDR2 SMNVEV (reference sequence). Deletions cut 4 bases from V and 4 bases from J, with 11 bases between. The CDR3 contains 13 residues.

This chain joins TRBV29-1 and TRBJ2-3; 9 bases line up with TRBD2. The CDR3 consists of 15 residues. Germline V gene lookup returns CDR1 SQVTM and CDR2 ANQGSEA. V shed 2 bases, J shed 2 bases, and the junction held 5 bases outside the gene matches. The CDR3 DNA is TGCAGCGTTGAAACCGGGACTAGCTTCACAGATACGCAGTATTTT. Translated, it gives CSVETGTSFTDTQYF.

The chain joins TRBV27 to TRBJ2-7, with 7 bases that match TRBD1. After removal of 4 bases from V and 6 bases from J, the junction contained 15 bases not matched to a gene. Germline loops: CDR1 MNHEY, CDR2 SMNVEV (reference sequence). This CDR3 is 16 amino acids long. This CDR3 is CASSWKRGGEAIEQYF. As DNA, the CDR3 is TGTGCCAGCAGTTGGAAGAGAGGGGGCGAAGCTATCGAGCAGTACTTC.

The rearrangement links TRBV30 to TRBJ1-1; no reliable D call. The germline CDR1 and CDR2 sequences are GTSNPN and SVGIG (reference sequence). Trimming stripped 8 bases from V and 1 base from J, with 8 bases between. The CDR3 covers 11 residues. CDR3 bases: TGTGCCGTACAGAGGAACACTGAAGCTTTCTTT. It codes for CAVQRNTEAFF.

The chain couples TRBV5-1 to TRBJ2-5, with unresolved D. The last part of the DNA fits TRBJ2-7 better; the J call may be wrong. Germline V gene sequence: CDR1 SGHRS, CDR2 YFSETQ. This CDR3 has 13 amino acids. CDR3 amino acids: CASSLALYHEQYF. CDR3 in DNA: TGCGCCAGCAGCTTGGCCTTGTACCACGAGCAGTACTTC.

The J gene is TRBJ2-1, the V gene TRBV5-1, with 12 bases aligning to TRBD2. Germline-derived CDR1 and CDR2 are SGHRS and YFSETQ. CDR3 length equals 21 residues. Germline trimming cut 0 bases from V and 0 bases from J; bases unmatched to any gene: 13. The CDR3 loop is CASSLAPRASGRASSYNEQFF. The CDR3 region has the DNA TGCGCCAGCAGCTTGGCACCAAGGGCTAGCGGGAGGGCCAGCTCCTACAATGAGCAGTTCTTC.

V usage is TRBV7-9 and J usage is TRBJ1-1; D perhaps matches TRBD1 (5 bases). V was shortened by 3 bases and J by 1 base, with 12 bases between the two germline ends. Germline CDR1 and CDR2: SEHNR and FQNEAQ (reference sequence). CDR3 length equals 15 residues. This CDR3 is CASSLAPDRNTEAFF. CDR3 bases: TGTGCCAGCAGCTTGGCGCCAGACAGGAACACTGAAGCTTTCTTT.

V is TRBV30 and J is TRBJ2-5, with TRBD1 as a possible D gene (5 bases). Germline CDR1 and CDR2: GTSNPN and SVGIG (reference sequence). The V end was cut by 5 bases, the J end by 5 bases, with 21 bases between. This CDR3 spans 15 amino acids. DNA of the CDR3: TGTGCCTGGGGCCTATATCAGGGCGTTTTGGAGACCCAGTACTTC. Amino acid sequence: CAWGLYQGVLETQYF.

The chain has TRBV7-8 and TRBJ2-3, with 12 nucleotides matching TRBD2. The CDR3 has 17 residues. The trim removed 0 bases at V and 4 bases at J, leaving 5 bases unmatched. The germline V gene has CDR1 SGHVS and CDR2 FQNEAQ. The CDR3 DNA reads as TGTGCCAGCAGCTTAGCCCGACTAGCGGGAGACGCAGATACGCAGTATTTT. Protein product: CASSLARLAGDADTQYF.

The V and J genes are TRBV28 and TRBJ1-5, with no clear D. Germline values: CDR1 MDHEN, CDR2 SYDVKM. The CDR3 sequence is 15 residues long. V was cut by 3 bases and J by 0 bases, with 9 bases left in between. CDR3 DNA: TGTGCCAGCAGTTTTTTACAGAATAGCAATCAGCCCCAGCATTTT. It encodes CASSFLQNSNQPQHF.

CDR3: CASSQDWEPSGNTIYF. The CDR3 DNA sequence: TGCGCCAGCAGCCAAGATTGGGAGCCCTCTGGAAACACCATATATTTT. The chain has TRBV4-1 and TRBJ1-3; D is unclear. Germline CDR1 is MGHRA and CDR2 is YSYEKL. Trimming took off 0 bases at V and 0 bases at J, with 9 bases between the two ends. This CDR3 contains 16 residues.

The CDR3 loop is CAISESAGTLRSEAFF. The CDR3 nucleotides read TGTGCCATCAGTGAGTCGGCAGGAACCCTACGCTCTGAAGCTTTCTTT. The chain is built from TRBV10-3 and TRBJ1-1, with D unresolved. This CDR3 comprises 16 residues. Germline CDR1 is ENHRY and CDR2 is SYGVKD. The ends were cut back, 0 bases at V and 6 bases at J, with 17 bases in the middle.

V gene TRBV28 combines with J gene TRBJ1-1, with 11 bases that match TRBD1. The CDR3 contains 17 residues. Germline loops: CDR1 MDHEN, CDR2 SYDVKM. V was clipped by 6 bases and J by 3 bases; unmatched bases: 12. CDR3 amino acids: CASSWTGGAPLYTEAFF. The DNA for the CDR3 is TGTGCCAGCAGCTGGACAGGGGGCGCCCCCCTATACACTGAAGCTTTCTTT.

Only a few counts were recorded for this clone. This chain links TRBV5-1 with TRBJ1-1; 8 positions match TRBD1. Germline V gives CDR1 SGHRS, CDR2 YFSETQ. This CDR3 contains 14 residues. The junction had 6 bases not matched to a gene; V was cut back by 3 bases and J by 5 bases. The CDR3 loop reads CASSSGQGGTEAFF. In DNA form, the CDR3 reads TGCGCCAGCAGCTCCGGACAGGGAGGAACTGAAGCTTTCTTT.

The rearrangement joins TRBV7-4 to TRBJ1-2; D possibly corresponds to TRBD1 (6 bases). CDR1 is SGHVT, CDR2 SQSDAQ, per germline. The CDR3 is made up of 16 amino acids. Trimming pared 4 bases from V and 8 bases from J, leaving 23 bases between. CDR3 sequence: CASSYLPDRPMRGYTF. The CDR3 nucleotides are TGTGCCAGCAGCTACCTCCCCGACAGGCCTATGAGGGGCTACACCTTC.

The chain uses TRBV5-6 and TRBJ2-3, with D maybe TRBD2 (6 bases). The CDR3 spans 17 residues. CDR1 is SGHDT and CDR2 is YYEEEE in the germline V gene. The V end was cut by 3 bases, the J end by 5 bases, with 22 bases between. This CDR3 reads CASSYATSSGIGDTQYF. CDR3 DNA sequence: TGTGCCAGCAGCTACGCGACTAGTTCGGGAATCGGAGATACGCAGTATTTT.

The chain couples TRBV5-6 to TRBJ2-1, with TRBD1 matching over 8 bases. Trimming cost V 0 bases and J 2 bases; bases outside gene matches: 4. The CDR3 runs to 16 residues. Germline V lookup: CDR1 SGHDT, CDR2 YYEEEE. CDR3 region: CASSLVQGAPYNEQFF. The CDR3 DNA is TGTGCCAGCAGCTTGGTCCAGGGGGCCCCCTACAATGAGCAGTTCTTC.

The gene calls are TRBV25-1 and TRBJ1-3; D ambiguous. The V gene's germline CDR1 is MGHDK and CDR2 SYGVNS. The CDR3 extends over 15 amino acids. The V end lost 3 bases, the J end lost 0 bases, and 9 bases lay between the germline ends. The CDR3 bases are TGTGCCAGCAGTGACCCCACGCGCTCTGGAAACACCATATATTTT. Protein: CASSDPTRSGNTIYF.